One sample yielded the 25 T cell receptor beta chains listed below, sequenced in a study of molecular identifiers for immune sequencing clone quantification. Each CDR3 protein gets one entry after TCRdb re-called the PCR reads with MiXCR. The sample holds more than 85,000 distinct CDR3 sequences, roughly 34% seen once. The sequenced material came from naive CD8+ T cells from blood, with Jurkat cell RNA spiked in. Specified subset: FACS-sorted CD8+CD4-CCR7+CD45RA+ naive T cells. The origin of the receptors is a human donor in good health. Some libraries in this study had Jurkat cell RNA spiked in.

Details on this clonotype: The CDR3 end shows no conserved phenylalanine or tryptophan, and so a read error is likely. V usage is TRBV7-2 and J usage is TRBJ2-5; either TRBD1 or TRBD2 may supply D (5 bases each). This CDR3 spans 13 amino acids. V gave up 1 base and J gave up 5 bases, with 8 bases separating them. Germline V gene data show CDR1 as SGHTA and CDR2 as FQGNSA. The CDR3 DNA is TGTGCCAGCAGCTTAGTGGGGGAGGAGACCCAGTACTAC. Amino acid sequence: CASSLVGEETQYY.

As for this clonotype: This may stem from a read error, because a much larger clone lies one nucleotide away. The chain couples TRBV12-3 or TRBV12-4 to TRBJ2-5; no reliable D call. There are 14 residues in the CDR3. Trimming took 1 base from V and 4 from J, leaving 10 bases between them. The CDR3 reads CASSLGGVVETQYF. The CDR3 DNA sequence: TGTGCCAGCAGTTTAGGTGGCGTCGTAGAGACCCAGTACTTC.

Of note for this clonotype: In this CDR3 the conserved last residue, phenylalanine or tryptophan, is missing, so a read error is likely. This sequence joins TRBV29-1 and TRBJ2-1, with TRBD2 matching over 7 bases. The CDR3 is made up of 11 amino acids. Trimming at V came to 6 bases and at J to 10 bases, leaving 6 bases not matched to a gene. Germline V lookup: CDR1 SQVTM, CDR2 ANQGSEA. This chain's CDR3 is CSVGLNIEQFY. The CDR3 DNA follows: TGCAGCGTGGGACTAAACATAGAGCAGTTCTAC.

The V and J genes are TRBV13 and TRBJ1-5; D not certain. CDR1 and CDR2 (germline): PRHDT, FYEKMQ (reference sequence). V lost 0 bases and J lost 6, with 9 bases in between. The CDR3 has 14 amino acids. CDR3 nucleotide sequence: TGTGCCAGCAGCTTAGGGCGAGTCGGTCAGCCCCAGCATTTT. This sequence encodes CASSLGRVGQPQHF.

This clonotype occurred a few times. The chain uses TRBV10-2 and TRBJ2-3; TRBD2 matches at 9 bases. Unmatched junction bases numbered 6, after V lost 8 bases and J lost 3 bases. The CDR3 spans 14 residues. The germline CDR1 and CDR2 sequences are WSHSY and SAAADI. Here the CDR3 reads CASSSGIWTDTQYF. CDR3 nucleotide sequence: TGCGCCAGCTCTAGCGGGATCTGGACAGATACGCAGTATTTT.

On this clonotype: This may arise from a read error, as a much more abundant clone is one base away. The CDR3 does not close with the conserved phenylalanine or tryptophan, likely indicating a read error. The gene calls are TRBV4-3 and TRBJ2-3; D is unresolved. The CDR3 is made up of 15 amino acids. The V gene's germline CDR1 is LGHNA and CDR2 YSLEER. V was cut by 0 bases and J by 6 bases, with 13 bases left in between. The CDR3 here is CASSQEEHIRDTQYS. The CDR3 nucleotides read TGCGCCAGCAGCCAAGAGGAGCATATAAGGGATACGCAGTATTCT.

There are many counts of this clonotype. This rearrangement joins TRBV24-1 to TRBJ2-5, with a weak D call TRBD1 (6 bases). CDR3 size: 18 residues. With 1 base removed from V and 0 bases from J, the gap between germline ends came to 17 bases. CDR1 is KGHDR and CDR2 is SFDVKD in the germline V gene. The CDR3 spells CATSDFNREGAYQETQYF. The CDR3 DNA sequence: TGTGCCACCAGTGATTTCAACAGGGAAGGGGCTTACCAAGAGACCCAGTACTTC.

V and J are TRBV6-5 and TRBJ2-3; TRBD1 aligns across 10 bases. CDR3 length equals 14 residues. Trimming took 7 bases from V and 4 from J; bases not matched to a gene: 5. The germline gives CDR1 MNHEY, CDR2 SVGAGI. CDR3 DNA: TGTGCCAGCAATACAGGGACAGGGGCAGATACGCAGTATTTT. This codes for CASNTGTGADTQYF.

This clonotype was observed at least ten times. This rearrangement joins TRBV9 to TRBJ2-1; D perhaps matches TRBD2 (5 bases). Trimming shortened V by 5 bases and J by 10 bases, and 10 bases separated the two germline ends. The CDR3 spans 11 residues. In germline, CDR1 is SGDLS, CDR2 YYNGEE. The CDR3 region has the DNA TGTGCCAGCAGTAGCGAGTACGAGCAGTTCTTC. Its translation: CASSSEYEQFF.

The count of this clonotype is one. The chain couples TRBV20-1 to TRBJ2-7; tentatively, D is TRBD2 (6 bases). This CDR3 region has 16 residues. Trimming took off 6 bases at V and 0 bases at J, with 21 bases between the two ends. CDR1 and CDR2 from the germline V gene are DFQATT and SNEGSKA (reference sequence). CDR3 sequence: CSATSHAGLYSYEQYF. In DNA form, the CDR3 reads TGCAGTGCAACCAGTCATGCGGGACTCTACTCCTACGAGCAGTACTTC.

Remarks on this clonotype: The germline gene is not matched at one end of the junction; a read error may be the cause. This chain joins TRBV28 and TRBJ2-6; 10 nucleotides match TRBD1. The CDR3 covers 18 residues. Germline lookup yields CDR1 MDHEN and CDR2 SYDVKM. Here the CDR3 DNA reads TGTGCCAGCAGTTTAGGGACAGGGGAGGTCTCTGGGGCCGACGTCCTGACTTTC. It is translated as CASSLGTGEVSGADVLTF.

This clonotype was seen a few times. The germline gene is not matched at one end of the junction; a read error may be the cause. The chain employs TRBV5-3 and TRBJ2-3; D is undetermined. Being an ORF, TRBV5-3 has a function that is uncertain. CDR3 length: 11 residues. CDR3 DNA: TGTGCCAGCAGCTTCGCCGCCAAGCAGTATTTT. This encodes CASSFAAKQYF.

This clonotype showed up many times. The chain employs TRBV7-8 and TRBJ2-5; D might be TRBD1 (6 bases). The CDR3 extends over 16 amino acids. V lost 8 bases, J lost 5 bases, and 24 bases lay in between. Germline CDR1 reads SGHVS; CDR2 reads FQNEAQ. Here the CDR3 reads CASSLMGAPQWETQYF. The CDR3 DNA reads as TGTGCCAGCTCCCTAATGGGGGCCCCCCAGTGGGAGACCCAGTACTTC.

In DNA form, the CDR3 reads TGTGCCAGCAGTAATCAATGGAGGCCCCACGAGCAGTACTTC. This sequence encodes CASSNQWRPHEQYF. The rearrangement joins TRBV6-5 to TRBJ2-7; a possible D gene is TRBD2 (5 bases). The V and J ends lost 5 bases and 5 bases respectively, with 16 bases between them. Germline CDR1 MNHEY, CDR2 SVGAGI. This CDR3 comprises 14 residues.

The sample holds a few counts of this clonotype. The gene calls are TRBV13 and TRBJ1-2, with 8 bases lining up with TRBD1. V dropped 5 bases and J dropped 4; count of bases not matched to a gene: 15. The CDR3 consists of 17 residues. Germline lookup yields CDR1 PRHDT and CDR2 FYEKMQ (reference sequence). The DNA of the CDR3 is TGTGCCAGCAGCCAAAAGGACAGGGAGCCGGTTCGCTATGGCTACACCTTC. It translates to CASSQKDREPVRYGYTF.

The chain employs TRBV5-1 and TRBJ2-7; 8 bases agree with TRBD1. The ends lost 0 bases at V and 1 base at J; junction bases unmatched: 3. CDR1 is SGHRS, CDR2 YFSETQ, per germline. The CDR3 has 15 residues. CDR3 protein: CASSLEGQGSYEQYF. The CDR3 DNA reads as TGCGCCAGCAGCTTGGAAGGACAGGGATCCTACGAGCAGTACTTC.

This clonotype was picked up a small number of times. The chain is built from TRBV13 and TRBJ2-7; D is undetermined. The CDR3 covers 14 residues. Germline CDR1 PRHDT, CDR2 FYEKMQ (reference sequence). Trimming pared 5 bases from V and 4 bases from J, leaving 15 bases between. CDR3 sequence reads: CASSPLVRAYEQYF. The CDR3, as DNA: TGTGCCAGCAGCCCCTTAGTCCGAGCTTACGAGCAGTACTTC.

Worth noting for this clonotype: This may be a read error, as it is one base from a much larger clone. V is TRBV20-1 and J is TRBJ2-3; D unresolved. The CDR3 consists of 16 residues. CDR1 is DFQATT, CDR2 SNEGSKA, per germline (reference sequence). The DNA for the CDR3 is TGCTGTGCTAGTGTGACTTTGAGCCCCCGCACAGATACGCAGTATTTT. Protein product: CCASVTLSPRTDTQYF.

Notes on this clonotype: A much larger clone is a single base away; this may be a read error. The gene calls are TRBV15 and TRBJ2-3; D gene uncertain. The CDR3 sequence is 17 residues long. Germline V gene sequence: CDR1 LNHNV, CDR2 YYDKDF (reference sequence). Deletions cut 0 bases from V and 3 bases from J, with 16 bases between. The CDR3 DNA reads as TGTGCCACCAGCAGAGATACTGCTCTTACCCTAACAGATACGCAGTATTTT. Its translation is CATSRDTALTLTDTQYF.

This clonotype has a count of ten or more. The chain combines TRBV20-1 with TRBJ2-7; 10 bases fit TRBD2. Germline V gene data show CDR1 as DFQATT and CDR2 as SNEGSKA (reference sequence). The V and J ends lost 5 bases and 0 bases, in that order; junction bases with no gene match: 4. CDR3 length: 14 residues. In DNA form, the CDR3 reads TGCAGTGCTCCCCGGACTAGCGGCTCCTACGAGCAGTACTTC. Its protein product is CSAPRTSGSYEQYF.

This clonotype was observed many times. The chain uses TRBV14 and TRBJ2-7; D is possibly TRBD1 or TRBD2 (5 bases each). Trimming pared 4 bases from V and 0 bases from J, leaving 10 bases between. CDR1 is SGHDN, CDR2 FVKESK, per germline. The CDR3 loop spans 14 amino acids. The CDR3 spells CASSRGSSSYEQYF. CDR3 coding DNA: TGTGCCAGCAGCCGGGGGTCTAGCTCCTACGAGCAGTACTTC.

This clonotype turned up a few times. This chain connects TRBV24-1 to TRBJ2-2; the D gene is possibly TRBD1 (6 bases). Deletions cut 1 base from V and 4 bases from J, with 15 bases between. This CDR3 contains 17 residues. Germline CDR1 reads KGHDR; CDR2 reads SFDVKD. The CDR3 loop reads CATSDFPRGPSTGELFF. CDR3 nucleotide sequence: TGTGCCACCAGTGATTTCCCCAGGGGACCTTCCACCGGGGAGCTGTTTTTT.

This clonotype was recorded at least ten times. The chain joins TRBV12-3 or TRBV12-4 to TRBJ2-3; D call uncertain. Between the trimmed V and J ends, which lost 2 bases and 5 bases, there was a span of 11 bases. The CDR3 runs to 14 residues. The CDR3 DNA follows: TGTGCCAGCAGTTTACGGCCCTCGGGAGATACGCAGTATTTT. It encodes CASSLRPSGDTQYF.

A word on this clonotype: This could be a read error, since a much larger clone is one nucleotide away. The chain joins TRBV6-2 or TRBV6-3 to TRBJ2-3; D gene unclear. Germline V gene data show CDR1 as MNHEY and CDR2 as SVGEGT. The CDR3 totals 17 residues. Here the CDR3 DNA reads TGTGCCAGCAGTTTCTATTCTGAGAGGCCCAGCACAGATACGCAGAATTTT. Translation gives CASSFYSERPSTDTQNF.

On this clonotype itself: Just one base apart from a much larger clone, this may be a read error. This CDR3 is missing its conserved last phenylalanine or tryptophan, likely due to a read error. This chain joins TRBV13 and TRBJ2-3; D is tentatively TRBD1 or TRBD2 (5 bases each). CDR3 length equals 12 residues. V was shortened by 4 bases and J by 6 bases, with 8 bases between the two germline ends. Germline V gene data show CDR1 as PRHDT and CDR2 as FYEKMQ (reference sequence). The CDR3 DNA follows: TGTGCCAGCAGCTGGGGACGCGATACGCAGTATTAT. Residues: CASSWGRDTQYY.